A selection of T cell receptor beta chains follows, all from one sample in a study of cytomegalovirus exposure and HLA in healthy donors. Sequencing used immunoSEQ multiplex PCR; TCRdb keeps in-frame clones, though not all of them. Altogether more than 150,000 clones are present, about 80% being singletons, with the ten largest covering around 6.7%. Sequencing used PBMCs. The origin of the receptors is a man between 18 and 29 years old in good health and CMV-seropositive. The CDR3 runs from the conserved cysteine through the conserved F or W. A D gene is named only where the DNA matches it firmly. Clone size appears in some rows only: once, few, many, or a class for an expanded clone.

J gene: TRBJ2-1; clone size: once; D gene: TRBD2; V gene: TRBV6-5; CDR3 DNA: TGTGCCAGCAGTCGTAGCGGGAGCTCCTACAATGAGCAGTTCTTC; CDR3 protein: CASSRSGSSYNEQFF
J gene: TRBJ1-3; clone size: -; D gene: -; V gene: TRBV4-3; CDR3 DNA: TGCGCCAGCAGCCAGGAAGCTAGCCATCTTGGAAACACCATATATTTT; CDR3 protein: CASSQEASHLGNTIYF
J gene: TRBJ2-7; clone size: -; D gene: -; V gene: TRBV6-6; CDR3 DNA: TGTGCCAGCACCCCACAGGAGTTGGGCGAGCAGTACTTC; CDR3 protein: CASTPQELGEQYF
J gene: TRBJ1-2; clone size: -; D gene: -; V gene: TRBV2; CDR3 DNA: TGTGCCAGCAGTGACGGGAGGCAGTTCTTTGGCTACACCTTC; CDR3 protein: CASSDGRQFFGYTF
J gene: TRBJ1-1; clone size: -; D gene: -; V gene: TRBV29-1; CDR3 DNA: TGCAGCGGAGGACCAGGGTATACTGAAGCTTTCTTT; CDR3 protein: CSGGPGYTEAFF
J gene: TRBJ2-7; clone size: -; D gene: TRBD1; V gene: TRBV5-1; CDR3 DNA: TGCGCCAGCAGCTTAGGGACAGAAAATCTTGAGCAGTACTTC; CDR3 protein: CASSLGTENLEQYF
J gene: TRBJ2-1; clone size: -; D gene: TRBD2; V gene: TRBV15; CDR3 DNA: TGTGCCACCAGCAGCAATGTACTAGCGGGGTCGTTCAATGAGCAGTTCTTC; CDR3 protein: CATSSNVLAGSFNEQFF
J gene: TRBJ1-2; clone size: -; D gene: -; V gene: TRBV28; CDR3 DNA: TGTGCCAGCAGTTCGGAGAGGTACTATGGCTACACCTTC; CDR3 protein: CASSSERYYGYTF
J gene: TRBJ2-5; clone size: once; D gene: TRBD2; V gene: TRBV19; CDR3 DNA: TGTGCCAGTAGTATTACTAGCGGGAGTAAAGAGACCCAGTACTTC; CDR3 protein: CASSITSGSKETQYF
J gene: TRBJ2-1; clone size: -; D gene: TRBD2; V gene: TRBV7-9; CDR3 DNA: TGTGCCAGCAGCTCCGCTAGCGGGGGCTCCTACAATGAGCAGTTCTTC; CDR3 protein: CASSSASGGSYNEQFF
J gene: TRBJ2-3; clone size: -; D gene: -; V gene: TRBV27; CDR3 DNA: TGTGCCAGCAGTTTATCGAAAACCCCCAGGCTAGCGGATACGCAGTATTTT; CDR3 protein: CASSLSKTPRLADTQYF
J gene: TRBJ2-7; clone size: once; D gene: TRBD1; V gene: TRBV28; CDR3 DNA: TGTGCCAGCAGTGCATCCGGGACAGGGCTTTACGAGCAGTACTTC; CDR3 protein: CASSASGTGLYEQYF
J gene: TRBJ2-7; clone size: -; D gene: TRBD1; V gene: TRBV4-1; CDR3 DNA: TGCGCCAGCCAGACGACAGGGTCACTGTGGGAGCAGTACTTC; CDR3 protein: CASQTTGSLWEQYF
J gene: TRBJ2-3; clone size: -; D gene: TRBD2; V gene: TRBV5-1; CDR3 DNA: TGCGCCAGCAGCTCCGGGACTAGCGGGAGGACAGATACGCAGTATTTT; CDR3 protein: CASSSGTSGRTDTQYF
J gene: TRBJ2-5; clone size: -; D gene: -; V gene: TRBV30; CDR3 DNA: TGTGCCTGGAGTGTACTTCGTTCAGAGACCCAGTACTTC; CDR3 protein: CAWSVLRSETQYF
J gene: TRBJ2-7; clone size: few; D gene: TRBD2; V gene: TRBV27; CDR3 DNA: TGTGCCAGCAAGAAGTGGACTAGCGGGAGTCACGAGCAGTACTTC; CDR3 protein: CASKKWTSGSHEQYF
J gene: TRBJ2-2; clone size: few; D gene: TRBD2; V gene: TRBV5-4; CDR3 DNA: TGTGCCAGCAGCTCGGGACTAGCGGGAGAAACCGGGGAGCTGTTTTTT; CDR3 protein: CASSSGLAGETGELFF
J gene: TRBJ2-7; clone size: -; D gene: -; V gene: TRBV15; CDR3 DNA: TGTGCCACCAGCAGAGATCCCTTCGAGGGCGAGCAGTACTTC; CDR3 protein: CATSRDPFEGEQYF
J gene: TRBJ1-3; clone size: -; D gene: TRBD1; V gene: TRBV9; CDR3 DNA: TGTGCCAGCAGCGTAGGGACAGGGAACGGAAACACCATATATTTT; CDR3 protein: CASSVGTGNGNTIYF
J gene: TRBJ2-2; clone size: -; D gene: -; V gene: TRBV19; CDR3 DNA: TGTGCCACCCGGGACAAGGAGACCGGGGAGCTGTTTTTT; CDR3 protein: CATRDKETGELFF
J gene: TRBJ2-3; clone size: -; D gene: -; V gene: TRBV5-6; CDR3 DNA: TGTGCCAGCACCCGAGTGGAGGGAATTAGCACAGATACGCAGTATTTT; CDR3 protein: CASTRVEGISTDTQYF
J gene: TRBJ1-3; clone size: -; D gene: -; V gene: TRBV2; CDR3 DNA: TGTGCCAGCAGTGAAAGGACAGCTGGAAACACCATATATTTT; CDR3 protein: CASSERTAGNTIYF
J gene: TRBJ2-7; clone size: -; D gene: TRBD1; V gene: TRBV10-3; CDR3 DNA: TGTGCCATCAGCGGACAGGGGGCTAGCGAGCAGTACTTC; CDR3 protein: CAISGQGASEQYF
J gene: TRBJ2-3; clone size: -; D gene: TRBD2; V gene: TRBV27; CDR3 DNA: TGTGCCAGCACCCGGAGGCTAGCGGGAATTCCAGATATCACAGATACGCAGTATTTT; CDR3 protein: CASTRRLAGIPDITDTQYF
J gene: TRBJ2-1; clone size: -; D gene: TRBD2; V gene: TRBV30; CDR3 DNA: TGTGCCTGGAGTGGGCTAGCGGGTTACAATGAGCAGTTCTTC; CDR3 protein: CAWSGLAGYNEQFF
J gene: TRBJ2-7; clone size: -; D gene: TRBD1; V gene: TRBV11-3; CDR3 DNA: TGTGCCAGCAGCTTGGGGGACAGTAGCTCCTACGAGCAGTACTTC; CDR3 protein: CASSLGDSSSYEQYF
J gene: TRBJ1-5; clone size: -; D gene: -; V gene: TRBV15; CDR3 DNA: TGTGCCACCAGCAGAGCGGTACGATGGGCCCGGGACAATCAGCCCCAGCATTTT; CDR3 protein: CATSRAVRWARDNQPQHF
J gene: TRBJ2-2; clone size: -; D gene: TRBD2; V gene: TRBV6-4; CDR3 DNA: TGTGCCAGCAGCCTTGGGAGGGGTCTCAGCGGGGAGCTGTTTTTT; CDR3 protein: CASSLGRGLSGELFF
J gene: TRBJ2-3; clone size: -; D gene: TRBD1; V gene: TRBV28; CDR3 DNA: TGTGCCAGCAGTACGACAGGGGTGGGCCTCGGGTCAGATACGCAGTATTTT; CDR3 protein: CASSTTGVGLGSDTQYF
J gene: TRBJ2-2; clone size: few; D gene: TRBD2; V gene: TRBV7-6; CDR3 DNA: TGTGCCAGCAGCTGGGGGGGCACCGGGGAGCTGTTTTTT; CDR3 protein: CASSWGGTGELFF
J gene: TRBJ2-7; clone size: -; D gene: TRBD1; V gene: TRBV9; CDR3 DNA: TGTGCCAGCAGCCCGACAGGGTACGAGCAGTACTTC; CDR3 protein: CASSPTGYEQYF
J gene: TRBJ2-1; clone size: -; D gene: TRBD2; V gene: TRBV6-1; CDR3 DNA: TGTGCCAGCACCCGACTAGCCAATGAGCAGTTCTTC; CDR3 protein: CASTRLANEQFF
J gene: TRBJ2-5; clone size: -; D gene: -; V gene: TRBV9; CDR3 DNA: TGTGCCAGCAGCCCCCCTAGCGCCCAAGAGACCCAGTACTTC; CDR3 protein: CASSPPSAQETQYF
J gene: TRBJ2-4; clone size: -; D gene: -; V gene: TRBV25-1; CDR3 DNA: TGTGCCAGCAGTTATGACATCGGGGTTCCGGGCATTCAGTACTTC; CDR3 protein: CASSYDIGVPGIQYF
J gene: TRBJ1-2; clone size: -; D gene: -; V gene: TRBV10-3; CDR3 DNA: TGTGCCATCAGTGGTGTGGGCCCGAGTCCTTATGGCTACACCTTC; CDR3 protein: CAISGVGPSPYGYTF
J gene: TRBJ1-2; clone size: -; D gene: TRBD1; V gene: TRBV11-2; CDR3 DNA: TGTGCCAGCAGCTTGGACTGGACAGGGCCCTATGGCTACACCTTC; CDR3 protein: CASSLDWTGPYGYTF
J gene: TRBJ2-2; clone size: -; D gene: -; V gene: TRBV28; CDR3 DNA: TGTGCCAGCAGTTTATCCCCAGGGAATGGGGAGCTGTTTTTT; CDR3 protein: CASSLSPGNGELFF
J gene: TRBJ1-5; clone size: -; D gene: TRBD1; V gene: TRBV28; CDR3 DNA: TGTGCCAGCAGTTTGGGGGACAGGGGAAATCAGCCCCAGCATTTT; CDR3 protein: CASSLGDRGNQPQHF
J gene: TRBJ2-7; clone size: -; D gene: -; V gene: TRBV4-2; CDR3 DNA: TGTGCCAGCAGCCCCCAGGTACGCTCCTACGAGCAGTACTTC; CDR3 protein: CASSPQVRSYEQYF
J gene: TRBJ2-3; clone size: -; D gene: TRBD2; V gene: TRBV7-8; CDR3 DNA: TGTGCCAGCAGCTTATCTAGCGGGAAAGATACGCAGTATTTT; CDR3 protein: CASSLSSGKDTQYF
J gene: TRBJ2-7; clone size: -; D gene: -; V gene: TRBV4-2; CDR3 DNA: TGTGCCAGCAGCCAATTAAACGAGCAGTACTTC; CDR3 protein: CASSQLNEQYF
J gene: TRBJ1-2; clone size: -; D gene: -; V gene: TRBV6-5; CDR3 DNA: TGTGCCAGCAGTTACTCAGGGGGATCTAACTATGGCTACACCTTC; CDR3 protein: CASSYSGGSNYGYTF
J gene: TRBJ2-7; clone size: -; D gene: -; V gene: TRBV7-8; CDR3 DNA: TGTGCCAGCAGCCCCTCGGGGGGCTTCTACGAGCAGTACTTC; CDR3 protein: CASSPSGGFYEQYF
J gene: TRBJ1-2; clone size: once; D gene: -; V gene: TRBV19; CDR3 DNA: TGTGCCAGTAGTCGACAGGATTATGGCTACACCTTC; CDR3 protein: CASSRQDYGYTF
J gene: TRBJ2-1; clone size: once; D gene: -; V gene: TRBV12-2; CDR3 DNA: TGTGCAAGTCGCTTAGCGTTTACTAGCGGGAGTTGCGGTGAGCAGTTCTTC; CDR3 protein: CASRLAFTSGSCGEQFF
J gene: TRBJ2-2; clone size: -; D gene: -; V gene: TRBV11-2; CDR3 DNA: TGTGCCAGCAGCAAGGACTGGGCCGGGGAGCTGTTTTTT; CDR3 protein: CASSKDWAGELFF
J gene: TRBJ1-1; clone size: -; D gene: -; V gene: TRBV18; CDR3 DNA: TGTGCCAGCTCATCTACGAGGGGGACTGAAGCTTTCTTT; CDR3 protein: CASSSTRGTEAFF
J gene: TRBJ1-1; clone size: -; D gene: -; V gene: TRBV4-2; CDR3 DNA: TGTGCCAGCAGCCAAGAGCCGGGGGATTACGGGATGACTGAAGCTTTCTTT; CDR3 protein: CASSQEPGDYGMTEAFF
J gene: TRBJ2-7; clone size: -; D gene: -; V gene: TRBV2; CDR3 DNA: TGTGCCAGTGATCCAGGGTACGAGCAGTACTTC; CDR3 protein: CASDPGYEQYF
J gene: TRBJ2-7; clone size: -; D gene: -; V gene: TRBV5-1; CDR3 DNA: TGCGCCAGCAGCTTGGCGGGGGTTGACTACGAGCAGTACTTC; CDR3 protein: CASSLAGVDYEQYF
J gene: TRBJ2-2; clone size: -; D gene: -; V gene: TRBV30; CDR3 DNA: TGTGCCTGGAGTGTACTTCCGGGTCTGCGGACCGGGGAGCTGTTTTTT; CDR3 protein: CAWSVLPGLRTGELFF
J gene: TRBJ1-2; clone size: -; D gene: TRBD1; V gene: TRBV7-9; CDR3 DNA: TGTGCCAGCAGCAAAGACAGGGGTTTGGGCTATGGCTACACCTTC; CDR3 protein: CASSKDRGLGYGYTF
J gene: TRBJ2-3; clone size: -; D gene: TRBD1; V gene: TRBV6-5; CDR3 DNA: TGTGCCAGCAGTTACCAAGACAGGGTTACAGATACGCAGTATTTT; CDR3 protein: CASSYQDRVTDTQYF
J gene: TRBJ1-2; clone size: -; D gene: TRBD1; V gene: TRBV5-8; CDR3 DNA: TGTGCCAGCAGCTCCGGGACAGCCCTTAACTATGGCTACACCTTC; CDR3 protein: CASSSGTALNYGYTF
J gene: TRBJ2-5; clone size: -; D gene: TRBD2; V gene: TRBV19; CDR3 DNA: TGTGCCAGTAGTCCCATGGGACTAGCGGGCCAGCAGACCCAGTACTTC; CDR3 protein: CASSPMGLAGQQTQYF
J gene: TRBJ2-3; clone size: -; D gene: TRBD2; V gene: TRBV7-3; CDR3 DNA: TGTGCCAGCAGTCTAGGAGCGGGAGACGCAGATACGCAGTATTTT; CDR3 protein: CASSLGAGDADTQYF
J gene: TRBJ1-5; clone size: -; D gene: -; V gene: TRBV29-1; CDR3 DNA: TGCAGCGTGACTCCGTCGGGGAATCAGCCCCAGCATTTT; CDR3 protein: CSVTPSGNQPQHF